The rows below give T cell receptor beta chains drawn from one sample of a study of OX40 agonist ivuxolimab in advanced cancers. TCRdb's table, derived via immunoSEQ multiplex PCR, lists solely in-frame clones and lacks some. The sample holds tens of thousands of clones, roughly 90% seen once. Sequences were derived from CD4+ or CD8+ T cells sorted from blood, sampled in a trial of the OX40 agonist ivuxolimab. These receptors were obtained from an adult with an advanced solid tumor such as melanoma, head and neck, liver or kidney cancer. CDR3s include the opening cysteine and the closing phenylalanine or tryptophan. The order of the fields is D gene, V gene, clone size, J gene, CDR3 DNA, CDR3 protein. D genes are given only for firm matches. Part of the rows lack a size; the others show once, few, many or a class for expanded clones.

NA	TRBV7-2	once	TRBJ1-1	TGTGCCAGCAGCTTAGTATTCAGGAACACTGAAGCTTTCTTT	CASSLVFRNTEAFF
NA	TRBV6-5	NA	TRBJ1-1	TGTGCCAGCAGTCTCTTGAACACTGAAGCTTTCTTT	CASSLLNTEAFF
TRBD2	TRBV7-2	NA	TRBJ2-7	TGTGCCAGCAGCTTAGCGCAAACTAGCGGGAGGGCCTCGTACGAGCAGTACTTC	CASSLAQTSGRASYEQYF
TRBD2	TRBV5-6	NA	TRBJ2-7	TGTGCCAGCAGCTTGAGCTTAGCGGGAAAGCACGAGCAGTACTTC	CASSLSLAGKHEQYF
TRBD1	TRBV2	NA	TRBJ2-3	TGTGCCAGCAGTCAGGACAGGGGGCGCAAAACAGATACGCAGTATTTT	CASSQDRGRKTDTQYF
NA	TRBV28	NA	TRBJ2-2	TGTGCCAGTTCCCTTGCCGGGGAGCTGTTTTTT	CASSLAGELFF
NA	TRBV5-1	NA	TRBJ1-1	TGCGCCAGCAGCTCTGCTGGGATGAACACTGAAGCTTTCTTT	CASSSAGMNTEAFF
NA	TRBV28	once	TRBJ1-2	TGTGCCAGCACCCAAAGGGGACAAACCATCTATGGCTACACCTTC	CASTQRGQTIYGYTF
TRBD2	TRBV19	NA	TRBJ2-7	TGTGCCAGTAGCGTGACTAGCGGGACCGAGCAGTACTTC	CASSVTSGTEQYF
TRBD2	TRBV15	NA	TRBJ2-7	TGTGCCACCAGCAGAGGAGGACTAGCAGGAACTTCCTACGAGCAGTACTTC	CATSRGGLAGTSYEQYF
NA	TRBV19	NA	TRBJ2-1	TGTGCCAGTAGTATAGATGAGGGGGTAACCTACAATGAGCAGTTCTTC	CASSIDEGVTYNEQFF
TRBD1	TRBV19	NA	TRBJ2-7	TGTGCCAGTAGTATGGCCTGGACAGGGCGTTACGAGCAGTACTTC	CASSMAWTGRYEQYF
TRBD2	TRBV18	NA	TRBJ2-3	TGTGCCAGCTCACCTCGCGCAGCTAGCGGGACGGGCACAGATACGCAGTATTTT	CASSPRAASGTGTDTQYF
NA	TRBV28	NA	TRBJ1-3	TGTGCCAGCAGTTTTACAGGCGACCTCTCTGGAAACACCATATATTTT	CASSFTGDLSGNTIYF
NA	TRBV19	NA	TRBJ2-3	TGTGCCAGTAGTACAGGGACCCTGGCAGATACGCAGTATTTT	CASSTGTLADTQYF
NA	TRBV7-2	NA	TRBJ2-3	TGTGCCAGCAGCTTATTAGGCAACACAGATACGCAGTATTTT	CASSLLGNTDTQYF
TRBD1	TRBV4-2	NA	TRBJ1-6	TGTGCCAGCAGCCCCCGGACAGGGGGAGGGTCACCCCTCCACTTT	CASSPRTGGGSPLHF
NA	TRBV19	once	TRBJ2-3	TGTGCCAGTAGGTTGGACACTACAGATACGCAGTATTTT	CASRLDTTDTQYF
NA	TRBV19	NA	TRBJ2-7	TGTGCCAGTAGTATACGGGGCGACGTCTCCTACGAGCAGTACTTC	CASSIRGDVSYEQYF
TRBD1	TRBV29-1	NA	TRBJ2-7	TGCAGCGTTCGAGGGACAGGGACCTACGAGCAGTACTTC	CSVRGTGTYEQYF
NA	TRBV6-6	NA	TRBJ2-7	TGTGCCAGCTCCCGGGGGATCTCCCCTCCCTACGAGCAGTACTTC	CASSRGISPPYEQYF
TRBD1	TRBV5-4	NA	TRBJ2-7	TGTGCCAGCAGCTTGGAGTCGGGACAGGGTATCCACGAGCAGTACTTC	CASSLESGQGIHEQYF